This T cell receptor beta chain was sequenced for a study of a mutant IDH1 vaccine in newly diagnosed glioma. About the study: The patients received vaccinations eight times, in weeks 1, 3, 5, 7, 11, 15, 19 and 23. Findings and caveats of the study: Top-clonotype changes in peripheral T cells seemed unrelated to pseudoprogression. Induction of immune responses by the vaccine occurred in approximately 92% of patients.

The CDR3 length is 12 residues. The germline CDR1 and CDR2 sequences are SQVTM and ANQGSEA. The junction had 4 bases not matched to a gene; V was cut back by 7 bases and J by 5 bases. Regarding this clone: Its antigen is still unknown.

Assay: immunoSEQ multiplex PCR; the TCRdb copy retains only in-frame clones and omits some. This table has 25,000 to 35,000 clones, 90% appearing once. Stated time point: week 11, during vaccination. Doses consisted of 300 ug of mutant IDH1 20-mer peptide each, paired with topical imiquimod. Patients carried new grade 3 or 4 IDH1-mutant astrocytomas lacking nuclear ATRX. The receptor was derived from a man between 18 and 29 years old with glioma. The specimen comprised PBMCs, sampled from a glioma patient whose treatment included an IDH1 peptide vaccine. The chain joins TRBV29-1 to TRBJ2-2; 7 nucleotides match TRBD1. In DNA form, the CDR3 reads TGCAGCGCCCCAGGGGGAACCGGGGAGCTGTTTTTT. Translating gives CSAPGGTGELFF.